A single TCR beta chain is shown here with its context. Its cognate antigen is unknown. The record originates from a study of Graves' ophthalmopathy and Graves' hyperthyroidism. CDR3 size: 17 residues. With 3 bases clipped from V and 6 bases from J, the junction kept 12 bases outside the gene matches. Germline CDR1 KGHDR, CDR2 SFDVKD. Study outcomes and limitations: Blood also carried most expanded thyroid clonotypes exceeding 0.001 frequency. With over 85% sensitivity and over 65% specificity, a 13-signature model separated ophthalmopathy from stable hyperthyroidism.

For repertoire sequencing, the TCR beta CDR3 regions were amplified from RNA transcripts. An opening RT-PCR round employed HTBI primers and preceded a second-round multiplex PCR. TCRdb re-derived calls from the multiplex PCR reads in MiXCR, one entry per CDR3 protein. The sample includes a few hundred thousand distinct CDR3 sequences, 35% to 45% of them seen just once. The sample taken for sequencing was peripheral blood or thyroid tissue (not recorded which). The V and J genes are TRBV24-1 and TRBJ2-3, with TRBD2 identical over 9 bases. The sequence was collected from an adult man with Graves' hyperthyroidism. CDR3 region: CATSDASGKTGGDTQYF. CDR3 DNA sequence: TGTGCCACCAGTGATGCTAGCGGGAAAACCGGCGGGGATACGCAGTATTTT.